One sample yielded the 8 T cell receptor beta chains listed below, sequenced in a study of naive and memory T cell subsets (dated by TCRdb to 2016 to 2017). General conclusions and limits of the study: Naive repertoires, especially CD8, contained a few larger clonotypes, possibly memory cells re-expressing CD45RA.

These receptors lack a known antigen. Library creation used UMI-ligation and nested PCR. The sequencer listed for this sample is Illumina MiSeq. To cover both TRBC1 and TRBC2, the beta constant-region primer consisted of an equimolar mix of two oligonucleotides. Four rounds of PCR, combining the SP2 primer with nested alpha and beta constant-region primers, were used to amplify the ligated cDNA. TCRdb itself trimmed the public reads at Q25 with fastp, ran MiXCR and retained productive beta chains. Each entry merges the rows of one CDR3 protein and shows their most common DNA and genes. For this sample the table gives 150,000 or so distinct CDR3 sequences, of which 22% were detected only once. Less than 0.13% of the sample rests with the top ten. Sequencing was done on a sample of naive CD4+ T cells from blood. In light of the paper, this sample's cell subset or site label describes: naive T cells, CD45RA high CD27+. These TCRs come from a human donor in good health.

This clonotype was observed many times. The chain couples TRBV5-1 to TRBJ1-5; possibly TRBD1 for D (6 bases). Looked up from germline, CDR1 is SGHRS and CDR2 is YFSETQ. The V end was cut by 3 bases, the J end by 3 bases, with 10 bases between. The CDR3 loop spans 14 amino acids. This chain's CDR3 is CASSSGQINQPQHF. The CDR3 DNA reads as TGCGCCAGCAGCTCCGGACAGATCAATCAGCCCCAGCATTTT. The whole variable domain, filled in from reference TRBV5-1 and TRBJ1-5, reads KAGVTQTPRYLIKTRGQQVTLSCSPISGHRSVSWYQQTPGQGLQFLFEYFSETQRNKGNFPGRFSGRQFSNSRSEMNVSTLELGDSALYLCASSSGQINQPQHFGDGTRLSIL.

The rearrangement joins TRBV3-1 to TRBJ2-1; TRBD1 matches at 8 bases. Germline V CDR1 and CDR2: LGHDT, YNNKEL (reference sequence). Unmatched junction bases numbered 8, after V lost 3 bases and J lost 10 bases. The CDR3 runs 14 residues. The CDR3 nucleotides read TGTGCCAGCAGCCAGGGACAGGCGTCAACGGAGCAGTTCTTC. Residues: CASSQGQASTEQFF.

The rearrangement uses TRBV9 and TRBJ2-7; 8 nucleotides match TRBD1. Trimming took 3 bases from V and 7 from J; bases not matched to a gene: 12. The CDR3 extends over 15 amino acids. CDR1 is SGDLS and CDR2 is YYNGEE in the germline V gene. Written as DNA, the CDR3 is TGTGCCAGCAGCGCAGGACAGGGTATATCTTCGGAGCAGTACTTC. Encoded protein: CASSAGQGISSEQYF.

This clonotype was detected a few times. The chain employs TRBV12-5 and TRBJ2-1; D may be TRBD2 (7 bases). The CDR3 sequence is 14 residues long. The V end was cut by 7 bases, the J end by 7 bases, with 17 bases between. Per germline, CDR1 LGHNT and CDR2 FRNRAP. CDR3 DNA: TGTGCTAGTGCCAAGGGGGAGGGGGGGAATGAGCAGTTCTTC. Its protein is CASAKGEGGNEQFF.

The rearrangement links TRBV12-3 or TRBV12-4 to TRBJ1-2; TRBD1 is a possible D gene (5 bases). Trimming left V 6 bases short and J 8 bases short, with 13 bases between. The CDR3 runs to 12 residues. In DNA, the CDR3 is TGTGCCAGCAGCCCCGGGAGGGGCGGCTACACCTTC. Protein product: CASSPGRGGYTF.

The V and J genes are TRBV7-2 and TRBJ2-7, with TRBD1 matching over 10 bases. This CDR3 is 14 amino acids long. J gave up 5 bases and V 4 bases, and 5 bases lay outside the gene matches. From germline, CDR1 is SGHTA and CDR2 FQGNSA. CDR3 amino acids: CASSYGTGANEQYF. The CDR3 DNA is TGTGCCAGCAGCTACGGGACAGGGGCCAACGAGCAGTACTTC.

This clonotype appeared a few times. The chain recombines TRBV4-1 with TRBJ2-7; 8 bases fit TRBD2. V was pared by 0 bases and J by 7 bases, with 5 bases of the junction left unmatched. Germline V CDR1 and CDR2: MGHRA, YSYEKL. The length of the CDR3 is 14 residues. The CDR3 DNA reads as TGCGCCAGCAGCCAAGATAGAGTAGCGGGGGAGCAGTACTTC. This translates into CASSQDRVAGEQYF.

The table lists this clonotype with many counts. The chain carries TRBV25-1 and TRBJ2-3; D gene ambiguous. Between the trimmed V and J ends, which lost 4 bases and 1 base, there was a span of 18 bases. This CDR3 is 17 amino acids long. Germline values: CDR1 MGHDK, CDR2 SYGVNS. The CDR3 sequence is CASSASIGGLGTDTQYF. CDR3 nucleotides: TGTGCCAGCAGTGCGTCGATTGGCGGTCTCGGCACAGATACGCAGTATTTT.